These 12 T cell receptor beta chains were all obtained from the same sample, sequenced in a study of T cell repertoires in cytomegalovirus infection. TCRdb ran MiXCR on the reads and lists one entry per CDR3 protein. The data show approximately 1,000,000 distinct CDR3 sequences, about a third seen once. These TCRs are of unknown antigen specificity. This sample comprised cultured CD8+ T cells from PBMCs, obtained from culture after CMV antigen stimulation. These receptors were collected from a human donor in good health (CMV status not recorded). Some clones in this sample may be carry-over from other donors' samples.

In its sample, this clonotype was seen a few times. The chain carries TRBV4-1 and TRBJ2-2, with TRBD2 matching over 8 bases. With V trimmed by 0 bases and J by 5 bases, 11 bases remained unmatched. From germline, CDR1 is MGHRA and CDR2 YSYEKL. The CDR3 sequence is 18 residues long. In nucleotides, the CDR3 is TGCGCCAGCAGCCAAGAAAGGCGGGGGGCCTATAGGACCGGGGAGCTGTTTTTT. Amino acids: CASSQERRGAYRTGELFF.

There are a few counts of this clonotype. The genes are TRBV14 and TRBJ2-1, with a tentative D call TRBD2 (5 bases). V gave up 4 bases and J gave up 9 bases, with 13 bases separating them. The CDR3 consists of 13 residues. The germline CDR1 and CDR2 sequences are SGHDN and FVKESK. The CDR3 is CASSPLRAGEQFF. The CDR3 coding sequence is TGTGCCAGCAGCCCCCTACGTGCGGGTGAGCAGTTCTTC.

The V call is TRBV6-2 or TRBV6-3, the J call TRBJ1-6; a possible D gene is TRBD1 (6 bases). With 4 bases removed from V and 1 base from J, the gap between germline ends came to 29 bases. CDR1 and CDR2 (germline): MNHEY, SVGEGT. This CDR3 has 22 residues. CDR3 DNA: TGTGCCAGCAGTTCCCGGGACACGGACGAGACCCTCCAATTTTCCTATAATTCACCCCTCCACTTT. Its protein product is CASSSRDTDETLQFSYNSPLHF.

This clonotype appeared a few times. DNA of the CDR3: TGTGCCAGCAGTTCAAGGGGTATTTACTATGGCTACACCTTC. Translated: CASSSRGIYYGYTF. The chain joins TRBV27 to TRBJ1-2, with D perhaps TRBD1 (5 bases). The CDR3 length is 14 residues. Germline V gives CDR1 MNHEY, CDR2 SMNVEV (reference sequence). Trimming removed 4 bases from V and 3 bases from J, with 12 bases in between.

This chain uses TRBV19 with TRBJ1-5, with D hard to call. The CDR3 spans 15 residues. The V end lost 3 bases, the J end lost 6 bases, and 15 bases lay between the germline ends. Germline-derived CDR1 and CDR2 are LNHDA and SQIVND (reference sequence). The DNA of the CDR3 is TGTGCCAGTAGTATGTGGGAAGTGGAGGCTCAGCCCCAGCATTTT. Its protein is CASSMWEVEAQPQHF.

This clonotype was recorded a few times. CDR3: CASSTNEQFF. CDR3 in DNA: TGTGCCAGCAGCACCAATGAGCAGTTCTTC. This chain joins TRBV12-3 or TRBV12-4 and TRBJ2-1; D gene uncertain. Trimming removed 6 bases at V and 6 bases at J, with 3 bases between. This CDR3 contains 10 residues.

In this sample, this clonotype turned up a few times. The J gene is TRBJ2-5, the V gene TRBV7-6; D gene unclear. Germline values: CDR1 SGHVS, CDR2 FNYEAQ. This CDR3 comprises 14 residues. Trimming removed 0 bases at V and 6 bases at J, with 11 bases between. For the CDR3, the DNA is TGTGCCAGCAGCTTAGCGGTGACCGGTCAGACCCAGTACTTC. This sequence encodes CASSLAVTGQTQYF.

In the case of this clonotype: The junction and the germline gene differ at one end; a read error may be behind it. The genes are TRBV7-7 and TRBJ2-7, with D possibly being TRBD1 (7 bases). Germline-derived CDR1 and CDR2 are SSHAT and FNYEAQ (reference sequence). This CDR3 spans 13 amino acids. CDR3 DNA: TGTGCTAGCAGGGGGGACCCGGCCTACGAGCAGTACTTC. Translated: CASRGDPAYEQYF.

The chain uses TRBV12-3 or TRBV12-4 and TRBJ2-7; tentative D call: TRBD2 (6 bases). V lost 1 base to trimming and J lost 2 bases, with 15 bases between them. The CDR3 extends over 16 amino acids. CDR3 loop: CASSLGRGREAYEQYF. CDR3 nucleotides: TGTGCCAGCAGTTTAGGTCGTGGCAGGGAGGCCTACGAGCAGTACTTC.

This clonotype was observed a handful of times. The chain is built from TRBV7-8 and TRBJ1-1; tentative D call: TRBD1 (5 bases). Trimming left V 1 base short and J 1 base short, with 16 bases between. This CDR3 region has 17 residues. Germline V CDR1 and CDR2: SGHVS, FQNEAQ. The CDR3 region is CASSLDRPGWRNTEAFF. The CDR3 nucleotides are TGTGCCAGCAGCTTAGACAGGCCAGGGTGGAGGAACACTGAAGCTTTCTTT. The entire variable domain, with the rest obtained from reference TRBV7-8 and TRBJ1-1, is as follows: GAGVSQSPRYKVAKRGQDVALRCDPISGHVSLFWYQQALGQGPEFLTYFQNEAQLDKSGLPSDRFFAERPEGSVSTLKIQRTQQEDSAVYLCASSLDRPGWRNTEAFFGQGTRLTVV.

Only a few counts were recorded for this clonotype. CDR3 bases: TGCAGTGCTAGAGATTCTGACAGGACCCGCTATGGCTACACCTTC. It codes for CSARDSDRTRYGYTF. The V and J genes are TRBV20-1 and TRBJ1-2; D is possibly TRBD1 (6 bases). CDR1 and CDR2 (germline): DFQATT, SNEGSKA (reference sequence). V was pared by 0 bases and J by 4 bases, with 15 bases between. CDR3 length: 15 residues.

This clonotype was found a few times. The chain combines TRBV2 with TRBJ2-3; 10 nucleotides match TRBD2. Per germline, CDR1 SNHLY and CDR2 FYNNEI. CDR3 length equals 17 residues. The J segment lost 4 bases and the V segment lost 0 bases, leaving 7 bases of the junction unmatched. The chain's CDR3 is CASSEARSGGAPDTQYF. The DNA of the CDR3 is TGTGCCAGCAGTGAAGCGCGGAGCGGGGGGGCCCCAGATACGCAGTATTTT.